This TCR beta chain was found in a study of blood T cell repertoires in COVID-19. The CDR3 has 12 amino acids. The germline V gene encodes CDR1 LNHDA and CDR2 SQIVND (reference sequence). J gave up 4 bases and V 10 bases, and 4 bases lay outside the gene matches. Method: immunoSEQ multiplex PCR; TCRdb's copy keeps in-frame clones and lacks some. In the table there are about 250,000 clones, more than 75% of which are singletons. The specimen was PBMCs or T cells enriched from blood (not recorded which). V and J are TRBV19 and TRBJ2-5; 9 bases map to TRBD1. The TCR comes from a man aged 40-49 years who had recovered from COVID-19. The CDR3 loop reads CATQTGGETQYF. The CDR3 region has the DNA TGTGCCACCCAGACAGGGGGAGAGACCCAGTACTTC.